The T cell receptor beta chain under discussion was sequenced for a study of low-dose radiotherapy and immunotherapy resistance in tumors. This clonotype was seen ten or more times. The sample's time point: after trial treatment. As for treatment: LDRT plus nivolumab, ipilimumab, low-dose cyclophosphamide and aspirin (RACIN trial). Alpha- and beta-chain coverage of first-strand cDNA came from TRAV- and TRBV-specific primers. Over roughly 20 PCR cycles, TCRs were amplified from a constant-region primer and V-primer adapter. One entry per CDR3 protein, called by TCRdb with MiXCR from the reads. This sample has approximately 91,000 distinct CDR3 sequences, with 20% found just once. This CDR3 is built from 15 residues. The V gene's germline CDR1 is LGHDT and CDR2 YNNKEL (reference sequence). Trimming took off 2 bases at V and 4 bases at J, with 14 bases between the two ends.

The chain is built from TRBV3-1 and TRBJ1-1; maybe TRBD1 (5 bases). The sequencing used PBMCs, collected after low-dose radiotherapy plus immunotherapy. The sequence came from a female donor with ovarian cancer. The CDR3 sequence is CASSQRTSGGTEAFF. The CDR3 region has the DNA TGTGCCAGCAGCCAACGGACATCTGGAGGCACTGAAGCTTTCTTT.